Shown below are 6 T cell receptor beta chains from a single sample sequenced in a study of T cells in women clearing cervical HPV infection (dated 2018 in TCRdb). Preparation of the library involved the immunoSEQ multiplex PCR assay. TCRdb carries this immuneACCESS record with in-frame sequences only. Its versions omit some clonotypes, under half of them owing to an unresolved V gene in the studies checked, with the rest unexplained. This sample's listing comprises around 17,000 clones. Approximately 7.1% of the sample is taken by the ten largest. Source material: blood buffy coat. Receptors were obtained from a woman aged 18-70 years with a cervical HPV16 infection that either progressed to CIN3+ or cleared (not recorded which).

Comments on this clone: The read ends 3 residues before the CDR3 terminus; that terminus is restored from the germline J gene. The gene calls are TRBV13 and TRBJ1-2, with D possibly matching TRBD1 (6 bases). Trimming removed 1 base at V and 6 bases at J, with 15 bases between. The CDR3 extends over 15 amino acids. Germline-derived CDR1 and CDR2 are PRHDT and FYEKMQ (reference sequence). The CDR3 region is CASSLDGAGTHGYTF. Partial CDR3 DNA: TGTGCCAGCAGCTTAGATGGGGCAGGGACACATGGC.

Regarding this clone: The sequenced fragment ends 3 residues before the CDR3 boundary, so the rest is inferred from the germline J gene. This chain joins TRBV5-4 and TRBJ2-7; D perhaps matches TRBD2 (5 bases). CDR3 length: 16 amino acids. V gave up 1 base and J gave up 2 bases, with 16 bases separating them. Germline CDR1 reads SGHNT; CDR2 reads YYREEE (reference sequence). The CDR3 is CASSLSRAGPTYEQYF. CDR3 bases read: TGTGCCAGCAGCTTGAGCCGGGCGGGCCCCACCTACGAG.

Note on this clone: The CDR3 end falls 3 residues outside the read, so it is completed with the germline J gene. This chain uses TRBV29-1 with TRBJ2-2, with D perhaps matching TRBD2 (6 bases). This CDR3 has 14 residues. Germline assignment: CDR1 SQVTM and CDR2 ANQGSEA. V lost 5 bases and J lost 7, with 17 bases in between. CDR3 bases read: TGCAGCGTTTCGGAGGGGATTCGAATCGGGGAG. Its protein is CSVSEGIRIGE. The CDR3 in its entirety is CSVSEGIRIGELFF.

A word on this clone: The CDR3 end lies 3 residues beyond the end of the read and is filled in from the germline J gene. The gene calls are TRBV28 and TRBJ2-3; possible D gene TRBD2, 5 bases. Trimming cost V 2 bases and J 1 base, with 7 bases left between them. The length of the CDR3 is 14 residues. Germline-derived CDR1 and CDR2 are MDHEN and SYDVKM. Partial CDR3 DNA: TGTGCCAGCAGTTTAAGCGGTCGCACAGATACG. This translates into CASSLSGRTDT. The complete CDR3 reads CASSLSGRTDTQYF.

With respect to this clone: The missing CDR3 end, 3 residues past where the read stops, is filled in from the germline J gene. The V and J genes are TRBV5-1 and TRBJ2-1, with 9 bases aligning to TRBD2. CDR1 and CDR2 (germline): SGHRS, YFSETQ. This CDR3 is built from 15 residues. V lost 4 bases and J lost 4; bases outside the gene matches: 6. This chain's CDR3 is CASSASGGYYNEQFF. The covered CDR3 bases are TGCGCCAGCAGCGCCAGCGGGGGGTATTACAATGAG.

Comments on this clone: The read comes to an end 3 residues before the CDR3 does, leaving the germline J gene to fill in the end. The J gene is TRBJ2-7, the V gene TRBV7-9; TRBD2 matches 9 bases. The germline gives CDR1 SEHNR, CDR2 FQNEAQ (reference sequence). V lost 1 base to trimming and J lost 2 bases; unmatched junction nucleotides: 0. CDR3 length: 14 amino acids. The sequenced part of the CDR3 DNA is TGTGCCAGCAGCTTAGGCGGGGGGGCCTACGAG. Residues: CASSLGGGAYE. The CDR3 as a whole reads CASSLGGGAYEQYF.